This T cell receptor (beta chain) was captured by sequencing in a study of CD8+CD57+ T cells in acquired aplastic anemia (dated by TCRdb to 2016 to 2018). The study in broad terms: On average, sorted CD4+ and CD8+ cells yielded roughly 3.4 ug of extracted DNA, with a range of roughly 0.18 to 27.4 ug. CD8+CD57+ expansion was defined as frequency above the mean frequency observed in healthy subjects. Findings and caveats that apply to the study as a whole: Twenty-nine CD8+ CDR3 sequences were found in both patients and controls but appeared to be highly expressed in patients and within the immunodominant clones of the patients. Between patients and healthy controls, no significant difference in CD8+ Simpson's diversity was found (P=0.060).

In the case of this clonotype: Its antigen is currently not known. The input lacks base qualities; no much larger clone sits a single base away.

Patients chosen for sequencing had shown expansion of CD8+CD57+ cells by flow cytometry. Every patient had a diagnosis of severe acquired aplastic anemia based on International Study of Aplastic Anemia and Agranulocytosis and Camitta criteria. No patient had received any therapy when blood was sampled. In the study, sorted CD4+ and CD8+ blood T cells from patients with severe aplastic anemia and from healthy subjects underwent deep sequencing of TCR repertoires. Patients were enrolled under clinicaltrials.gov protocols 00001620, 01623167, 00001397, 00071045, 00081523 and 00961064 in the USA. Ficoll-Paque density gradient centrifugation was used to isolate peripheral blood mononuclear cells. Before DNA extraction, CD4+ and CD8+ T cells were sorted with FACS or magnetic beads. Profiling of TCR beta VDJ combinations and CDR3 sequences used genomic DNA as the template. TCR repertoire sequencing was run on an Illumina HiSeq 2000. On the authors' methods: TRBV/TRBJ rearrangement plots, CDR3 size and DJ length profiles, and Simpson's diversity index were used to evaluate the repertoires. The most abundant DNA sequence in the deep sequencing data was taken as the immunodominant clone. CDR3 amino acid sequences were checked for sharing between subjects and were compared against published repertoires and the VDJdb database. TCRdb cleaned the public reads at Q25 with fastp, built clones with MiXCR and kept in-frame beta chains. Each CDR3 protein gets just one entry, which takes the most common genes and DNA from the rows behind it. These V and J calls derive from TCRdb rather than the authors' analysis. Here the sample has 260,000 or so distinct CDR3 sequences; roughly half occur a single time. The ten most abundant clones make up 7.8% of the sample.

The sequencing sample was made of sorted CD4+, CD8+, or CD8+CD57+ T cells (not recorded which) from PBMCs. This clonotype was obtained from a human donor with aplastic anemia.

The nucleotide sequence reads TGTGCCAGCAGAATCAGTGGGGTCCGTACAGATACGCAGTATTTT. This sequence encodes CASRISGVRTDTQYF. The chain is made from TRBV13 and TRBJ2-3, with the D segment identity uncertain. The CDR3 goes from the cysteine to the phenylalanine over 15 residues. The sequence is cut down to CDR3 DNA, 45 bases in frame from base 1. The V end loses 6 bases and the J end loses 3 bases, and a stretch of 16 bases separates them. From the germline V gene (reference sequence), CDR1 is PRHDT and CDR2 is FYEKMQ.